Here is one TCR beta chain with its context. Repertoires were generated with immunoSEQ multiplex PCR, while TCRdb's copy carries only in-frame clones and drops some. The data show over 200,000 clones, around 90% seen once. This record belongs to a study of blood T cell repertoires in COVID-19. Whole-study context: T cells, B-cell-depleted T cells, or PBMCs provided the cDNA or gDNA that served as material.

Germline CDR1 and CDR2: SEHNR and FQNEAQ (reference sequence). This CDR3 region has 15 residues. Losses at the gene ends were 5 bases for V and 8 bases for J; bases not matched to a gene: 8. The TCR sequence derives from a man aged 60-69 years who had recovered from COVID-19. V usage is TRBV7-9 and J usage is TRBJ1-4; 10 nucleotides agree with TRBD1. The sequencing sample was made of peripheral blood. This CDR3 reads CASSAQTGGGEKLFF. Written as DNA, the CDR3 is TGTGCCAGCAGCGCCCAGACAGGGGGCGGCGAAAAACTGTTTTTT. Complete variable domain (other parts from reference TRBV7-9 and TRBJ1-4): DTGVSQNPRHKITKRGQNVTFRCDPISEHNRLYWYRQTLGQGPEFLTYFQNEAQLEKSRLLSDRFSAERPKGSFSTLEIQRTEQGDSAMYLCASSAQTGGGEKLFFGSGTQLSVL.